This T cell receptor (beta chain) was recorded in a study of T cells in lung cancer brain metastases. Study as a whole: Median interval between primary and brain metastasis samples was roughly 350 days.

The table lists this clone with a count of one. Here immunoSEQ multiplex PCR was the method, and the copy in TCRdb shows in-frame clones only, minus some. The data show about 4,200 clones, around nine tenths seen once. The sequencing sample was made of tumor tissue from the primary lung tumor. The clonotype was recovered from a man in his 60s with non-small cell lung cancer.

Here the CDR3 DNA reads TGTGCCAGCTCACGCCAGGGGACCAGCTCTGGCCACGAGCAGTACTTC. Amino acids: CASSRQGTSSGHEQYF. This chain uses TRBV18 with TRBJ2-7; D possibly corresponds to TRBD1 (6 bases). V shed 4 bases and J shed 5 bases, with 21 bases lying between them. Germline assignment: CDR1 KGHSH and CDR2 LQKENI. The CDR3 is 16 residues long.